The rows below give T cell receptor beta chains drawn from one sample of a study of blood T cell repertoires in COVID-19. Profiling relied on immunoSEQ multiplex PCR, and the TCRdb table lists in-frame clones only, not all of them. The table includes under 150,000 clones, around 77% detected once. The sequencing sample was made of peripheral blood. All receptors come from a man in his fifties with active or convalescent COVID-19. Both conserved end residues are part of each CDR3. The order of the fields is V gene, D gene, J gene, clone size, CDR3 DNA, CDR3 protein. D genes are given only for firm matches. Clone size is not always given. Where it is, it says once, few, many or a class for expanded clones.

V: TRBV24-1
D: .
J: TRBJ1-5
size: .
DNA: TGTGCCACCAGTGATCATGGCAATCAGCCCCAGCATTTT
CDR3: CATSDHGNQPQHF

V: TRBV20-1
D: TRBD2
J: TRBJ2-1
size: once
DNA: TGCAGTGCTAGCCGCGGGAGTACGCAGTTCTTC
CDR3: CSASRGSTQFF

V: TRBV6-5
D: .
J: TRBJ2-3
size: .
DNA: TGTGCCAGCCACGGGGGTGAAGATACGCAGTATTTT
CDR3: CASHGGEDTQYF

V: TRBV5-1
D: TRBD1
J: TRBJ1-5
size: .
DNA: TGCGCCAGCAGCCCTGGGACAGGGGGGAGCAATCAGCCCCAGCATTTT
CDR3: CASSPGTGGSNQPQHF

V: TRBV5-1
D: TRBD1
J: TRBJ2-7
size: .
DNA: TGCGCCAGCAGCCCGACAGGGGAGAACTACGAGCAGTACTTC
CDR3: CASSPTGENYEQYF

V: TRBV4-2
D: .
J: TRBJ1-5
size: .
DNA: TGTGCCAGCAGCCGCGAGAATAGCAATCAGCCCCAGCATTTT
CDR3: CASSRENSNQPQHF

V: TRBV5-8
D: .
J: TRBJ1-2
size: .
DNA: TGTGCCAGCAGCTCCCGCAACAGGGATAACTATGGCTACACCTTC
CDR3: CASSSRNRDNYGYTF

V: TRBV5-8
D: .
J: TRBJ1-6
size: .
DNA: TGTGCCAGCAGCTTGCTATCGACACCCGATCGATCACCCCTCCACTTT
CDR3: CASSLLSTPDRSPLHF

V: TRBV7-2
D: TRBD1
J: TRBJ2-7
size: .
DNA: TGTGCCAGCAGCCCCTTGACAGGGATCAACTACGAGCAGTACTTC
CDR3: CASSPLTGINYEQYF

V: TRBV7-9
D: TRBD1
J: TRBJ2-1
size: .
DNA: TGTGCCAGCAGCTCGCCCTTTGGGACAGGCTTCAGTGAGCAGTTCTTC
CDR3: CASSSPFGTGFSEQFF

V: TRBV11-2
D: TRBD2
J: TRBJ2-1
size: .
DNA: TGTGCCAGCAGTTTTACTAGCGTCCAGTACAATGAGCAGTTCTTC
CDR3: CASSFTSVQYNEQFF

V: TRBV7-9
D: TRBD1
J: TRBJ1-2
size: .
DNA: TGTGCCAGCAGCCGAAGTGGGACAGGAGCTTATGGCTACACCTTC
CDR3: CASSRSGTGAYGYTF

V: TRBV7-3
D: .
J: TRBJ2-2
size: .
DNA: TGTGCCAGCAGCGGAACAGTTTCGAACACCGGGGAGCTGTTTTTT
CDR3: CASSGTVSNTGELFF

V: TRBV19
D: TRBD2
J: TRBJ2-3
size: once
DNA: TGTGCCAGTTCCCAGGGACTAGGCCTGGATACGCAGTATTTT
CDR3: CASSQGLGLDTQYF

V: TRBV6-6
D: TRBD1
J: TRBJ2-7
size: .
DNA: TGTGCCAGCAGTTACGGGACAGGGTTATTCTACGAGCAGTACTTC
CDR3: CASSYGTGLFYEQYF

V: TRBV9
D: .
J: TRBJ2-3
size: .
DNA: TGTGCCAGCAGCGTCCGGGACGCCGGGACTGGTACGCAGTATTTT
CDR3: CASSVRDAGTGTQYF

V: TRBV18
D: .
J: TRBJ2-7
size: .
DNA: TGTGCCAGCTCACCAAGGGGTGACAAGTCCTACGAGCAGTACTTC
CDR3: CASSPRGDKSYEQYF

V: TRBV7-6
D: TRBD2
J: TRBJ2-7
size: .
DNA: TGTGCCAGCAGCTCCTGGACTAGCGGCTACGAGCAGTACTTC
CDR3: CASSSWTSGYEQYF

V: TRBV5-3
D: TRBD2
J: TRBJ2-7
size: .
DNA: TGTGCCAGAAGCTTGGCCCTAGCGGGAGAGATATTTGAGCAGTACTTC
CDR3: CARSLALAGEIFEQYF

V: TRBV25-1
D: .
J: TRBJ1-6
size: once
DNA: TGTGCCAGCAGTGAATTAAAACAGGGAGGGTCACCCCTCCACTTT
CDR3: CASSELKQGGSPLHF

V: TRBV6-5
D: TRBD2
J: TRBJ2-5
size: .
DNA: TGTGCCAGCAACCGACTAGCGGGAGCAGCAGAGACCCAGTACTTC
CDR3: CASNRLAGAAETQYF